This TCR beta chain was obtained from a study of PD-1 blockade in classical Hodgkin lymphoma. Overall study context: Intravenous delivery of nivolumab at 3 mg/kg to patients occurred every 2 weeks. General study results and limits: In CD4+ cells, TCR diversity went up significantly by C4D1, but in CD8+ cells it did not. Exclusion removed patients who began nivolumab under 1 year after ASCT. TCR diversity at baseline was reported to be reduced in newly diagnosed patients relative to healthy donors.

The germline gives CDR1 SGDLS, CDR2 YYNGEE. The CDR3 loop spans 15 amino acids. The trim removed 3 bases at V and 5 bases at J, leaving 2 bases unmatched. Note on this clone: Its matching antigen is unknown.

The method was immunoSEQ multiplex PCR; TCRdb's version includes in-frame clones alone and lacks a portion of them. The sample lists some 90,000 clones, 83% seen once, with about 15% in the top ten. Time point denoted: cycle 4 day 1 (C4D1), after around six weeks of nivolumab. All patients relapsed after autologous stem cell transplantation, and brentuximab vedotin exposure varied. This TCR was sampled from a human donor with classical Hodgkin lymphoma. The chain combines TRBV9 with TRBJ2-3; 14 bases fit TRBD2. Source: peripheral blood mononuclear cells (PBMCs), taken before the fourth cycle of nivolumab. The CDR3: CASSGLAGGVDTQYF. CDR3 nucleotides: TGTGCCAGCAGCGGACTAGCGGGAGGGGTAGATACGCAGTATTTT.